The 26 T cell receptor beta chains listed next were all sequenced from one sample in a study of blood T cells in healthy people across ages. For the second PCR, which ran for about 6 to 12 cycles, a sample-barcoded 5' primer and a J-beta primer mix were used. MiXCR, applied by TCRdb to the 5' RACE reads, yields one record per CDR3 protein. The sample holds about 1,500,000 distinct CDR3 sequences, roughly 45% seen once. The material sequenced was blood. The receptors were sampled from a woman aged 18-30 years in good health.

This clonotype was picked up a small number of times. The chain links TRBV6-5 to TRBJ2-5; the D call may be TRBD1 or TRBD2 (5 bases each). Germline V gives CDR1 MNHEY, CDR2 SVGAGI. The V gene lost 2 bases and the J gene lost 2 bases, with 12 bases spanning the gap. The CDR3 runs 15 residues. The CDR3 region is CASSYGASGQETQYF. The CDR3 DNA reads TGTGCCAGCAGTTACGGGGCAAGCGGACAAGAGACCCAGTACTTC.

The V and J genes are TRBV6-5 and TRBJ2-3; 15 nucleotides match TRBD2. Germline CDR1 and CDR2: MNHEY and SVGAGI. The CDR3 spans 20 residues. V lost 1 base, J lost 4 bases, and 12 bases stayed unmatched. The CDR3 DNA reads TGTGCCAGCAGTTACTGGACTAGCGGGGGGGCCCACCGTGTCGCAGATACGCAGTATTTT. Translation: CASSYWTSGGAHRVADTQYF.

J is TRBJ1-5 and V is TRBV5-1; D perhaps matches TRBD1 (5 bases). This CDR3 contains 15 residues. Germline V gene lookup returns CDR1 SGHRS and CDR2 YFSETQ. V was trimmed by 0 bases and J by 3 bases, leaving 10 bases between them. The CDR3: CASSLEGRINQPQHF. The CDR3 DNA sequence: TGCGCCAGCAGCTTGGAGGGACGGATCAATCAGCCCCAGCATTTT.

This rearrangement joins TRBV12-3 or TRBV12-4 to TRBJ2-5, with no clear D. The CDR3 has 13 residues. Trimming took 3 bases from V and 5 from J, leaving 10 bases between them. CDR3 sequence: CASSLQHRETQYF. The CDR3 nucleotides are TGTGCCAGCAGTTTGCAGCATCGGGAGACCCAGTACTTC.

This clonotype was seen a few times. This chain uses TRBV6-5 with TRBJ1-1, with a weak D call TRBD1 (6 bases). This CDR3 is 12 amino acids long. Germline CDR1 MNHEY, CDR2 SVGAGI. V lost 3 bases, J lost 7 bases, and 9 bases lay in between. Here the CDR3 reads CASSYQGGEAFF. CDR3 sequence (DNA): TGTGCCAGCAGTTATCAAGGGGGTGAAGCTTTCTTT.

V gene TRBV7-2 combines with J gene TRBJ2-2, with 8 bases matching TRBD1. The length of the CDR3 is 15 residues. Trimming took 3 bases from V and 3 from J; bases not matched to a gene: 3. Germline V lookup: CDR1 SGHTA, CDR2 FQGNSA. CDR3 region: CASSFDRGYTGELFF. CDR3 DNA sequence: TGTGCCAGCAGCTTTGACAGGGGATACACCGGGGAGCTGTTTTTT.

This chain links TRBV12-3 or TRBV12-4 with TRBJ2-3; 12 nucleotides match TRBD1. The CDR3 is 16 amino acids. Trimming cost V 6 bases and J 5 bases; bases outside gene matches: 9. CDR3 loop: CASRLWDRGQGDTQYF. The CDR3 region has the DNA TGTGCCAGCAGACTTTGGGACAGGGGGCAGGGAGATACGCAGTATTTT.

The DNA of the CDR3 is TGTGCCAGCAGCCAGGACAGTTACACAGATACGCAGTATTTT. Translation gives CASSQDSYTDTQYF. The V and J genes are TRBV5-5 and TRBJ2-3, with D tentatively TRBD1 (6 bases). This CDR3 comprises 14 residues. V gave up 4 bases and J gave up 2 bases, with 11 bases separating them. Germline CDR1 SGHKS, CDR2 YYEKEE (reference sequence).

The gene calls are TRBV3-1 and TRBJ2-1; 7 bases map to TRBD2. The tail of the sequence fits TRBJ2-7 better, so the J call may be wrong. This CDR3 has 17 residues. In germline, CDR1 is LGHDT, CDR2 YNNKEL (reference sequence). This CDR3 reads CASSQDGGGSSYNEQYF. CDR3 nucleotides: TGTGCCAGCAGCCAAGATGGGGGGGGGAGCTCCTACAATGAGCAGTACTTC.

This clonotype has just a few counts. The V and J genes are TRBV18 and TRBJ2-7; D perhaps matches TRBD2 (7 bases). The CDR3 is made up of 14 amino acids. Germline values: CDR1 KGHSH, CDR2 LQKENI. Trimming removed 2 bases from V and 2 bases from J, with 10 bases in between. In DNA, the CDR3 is TGTGCCAGCTCACCAGGGGGGGCCCCCTACGAGCAGTACTTC. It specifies CASSPGGAPYEQYF. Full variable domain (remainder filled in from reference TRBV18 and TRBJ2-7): NAGVMQNPRHLVRRRGQEARLRCSPMKGHSHVYWYRQLPEEGLKFMVYLQKENIIDESGMPKERFSAEFPKEGPSILRIQQVVRGDSAAYFCASSPGGAPYEQYFGPGTRLTVT.

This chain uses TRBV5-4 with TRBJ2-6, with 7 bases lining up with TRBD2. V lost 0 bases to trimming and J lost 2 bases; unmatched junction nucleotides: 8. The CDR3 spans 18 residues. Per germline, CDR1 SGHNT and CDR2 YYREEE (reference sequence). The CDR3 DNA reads TGTGCCAGCAGCTTGGACGGGAGGACGGTCCCTGGGGCCAACGTCCTGACTTTC. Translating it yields CASSLDGRTVPGANVLTF. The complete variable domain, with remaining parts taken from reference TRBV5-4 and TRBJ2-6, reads ETGVTQSPTHLIKTRGQQVTLRCSSQSGHNTVSWYQQALGQGPQFIFQYYREEENGRGNFPPRFSGLQFPNYSSELNVNALELDDSALYLCASSLDGRTVPGANVLTFGAGSRLTVL.

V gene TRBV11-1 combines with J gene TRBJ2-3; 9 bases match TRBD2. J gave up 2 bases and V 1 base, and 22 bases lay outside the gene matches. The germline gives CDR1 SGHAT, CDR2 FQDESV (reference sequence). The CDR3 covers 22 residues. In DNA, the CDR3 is TGTGCCAGCAGCTTAGGCCAATGGACGGATCCCGGGGCTAGCGGGGACACAGATACGCAGTATTTT. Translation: CASSLGQWTDPGASGDTDTQYF.

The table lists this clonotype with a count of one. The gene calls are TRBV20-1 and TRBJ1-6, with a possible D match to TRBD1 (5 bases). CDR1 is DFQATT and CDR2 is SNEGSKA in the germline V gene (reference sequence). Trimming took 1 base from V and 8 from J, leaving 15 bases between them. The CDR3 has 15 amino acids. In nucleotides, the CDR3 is TGCAGTGCTAGAGGGGGCGGGATAGGAGATTCACCCCTCCACTTT. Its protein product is CSARGGGIGDSPLHF.

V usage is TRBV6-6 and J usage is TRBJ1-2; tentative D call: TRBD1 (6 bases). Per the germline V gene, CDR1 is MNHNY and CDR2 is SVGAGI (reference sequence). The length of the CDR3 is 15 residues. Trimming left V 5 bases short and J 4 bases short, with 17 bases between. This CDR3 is CASSEGQGRFYGYTF. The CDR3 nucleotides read TGTGCCAGCAGTGAGGGGCAGGGGCGCTTCTATGGCTACACCTTC.

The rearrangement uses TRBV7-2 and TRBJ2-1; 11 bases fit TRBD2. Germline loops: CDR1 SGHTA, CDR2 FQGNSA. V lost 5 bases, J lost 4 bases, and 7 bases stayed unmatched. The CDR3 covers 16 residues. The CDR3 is CASSIVGTSGYNEQFF. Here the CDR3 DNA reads TGTGCCAGCAGCATTGTCGGGACTAGCGGATACAATGAGCAGTTCTTC.

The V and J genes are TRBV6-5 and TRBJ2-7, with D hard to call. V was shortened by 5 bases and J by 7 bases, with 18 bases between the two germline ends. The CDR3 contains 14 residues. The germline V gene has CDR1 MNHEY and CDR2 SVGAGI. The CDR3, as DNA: TGTGCCAGCAGTCTCCGACTGGTCGCTGGAGAGCAGTACTTC. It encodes CASSLRLVAGEQYF.

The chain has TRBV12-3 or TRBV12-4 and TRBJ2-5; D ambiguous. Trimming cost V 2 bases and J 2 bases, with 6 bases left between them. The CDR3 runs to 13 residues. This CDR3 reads CASSLHQQETQYF. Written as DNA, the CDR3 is TGTGCCAGCAGTTTACACCAGCAAGAGACCCAGTACTTC.

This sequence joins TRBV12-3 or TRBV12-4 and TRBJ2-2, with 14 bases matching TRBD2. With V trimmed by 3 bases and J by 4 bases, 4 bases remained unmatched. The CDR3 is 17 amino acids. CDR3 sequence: CASSFSGTSGGTGELFF. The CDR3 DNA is TGTGCCAGCAGTTTCTCCGGGACTAGCGGGGGCACCGGGGAGCTGTTTTTT.

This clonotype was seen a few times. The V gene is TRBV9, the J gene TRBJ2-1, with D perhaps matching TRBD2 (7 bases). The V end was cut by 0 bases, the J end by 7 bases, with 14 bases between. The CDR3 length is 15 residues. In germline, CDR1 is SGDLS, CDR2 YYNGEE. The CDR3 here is CASSVGGGPRNEQFF. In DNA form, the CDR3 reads TGTGCCAGCAGCGTAGGGGGGGGGCCCAGGAATGAGCAGTTCTTC. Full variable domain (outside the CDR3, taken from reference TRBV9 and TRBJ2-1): DSGVTQTPKHLITATGQRVTLRCSPRSGDLSVYWYQQSLDQGLQFLIQYYNGEERAKGNILERFSAQQFPDLHSELNLSSLELGDSALYFCASSVGGGPRNEQFFGPGTRLTVL.

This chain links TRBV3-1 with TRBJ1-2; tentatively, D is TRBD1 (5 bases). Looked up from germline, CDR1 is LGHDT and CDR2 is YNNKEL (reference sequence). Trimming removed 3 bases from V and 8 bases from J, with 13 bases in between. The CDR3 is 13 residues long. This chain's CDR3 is CASSHQIGGGYTF. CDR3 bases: TGTGCCAGCAGCCACCAAATTGGGGGAGGCTACACCTTC. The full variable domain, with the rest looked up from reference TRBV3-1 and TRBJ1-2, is DTAVSQTPKYLVTQMGNDKSIKCEQNLGHDTMYWYKQDSKKFLKIMFSYNNKELIINETVPNRFSPKSPDKAHLNLHINSLELGDSAVYFCASSHQIGGGYTFGSGTRLTVV.

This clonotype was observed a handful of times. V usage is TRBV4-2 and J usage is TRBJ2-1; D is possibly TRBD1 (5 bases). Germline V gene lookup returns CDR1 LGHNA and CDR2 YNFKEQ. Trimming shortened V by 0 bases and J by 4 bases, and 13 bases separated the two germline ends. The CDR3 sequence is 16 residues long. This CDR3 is CASSQEVRQPYNEQFF. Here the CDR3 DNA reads TGTGCCAGCAGCCAAGAAGTGAGACAGCCTTACAATGAGCAGTTCTTC.

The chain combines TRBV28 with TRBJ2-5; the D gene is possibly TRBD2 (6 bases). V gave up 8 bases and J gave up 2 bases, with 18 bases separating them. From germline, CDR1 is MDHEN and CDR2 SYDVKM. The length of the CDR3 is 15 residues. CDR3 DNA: TGTGCCAGCGGGGAGCGACTAGTTTTTCAAGAGACCCAGTACTTC. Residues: CASGERLVFQETQYF. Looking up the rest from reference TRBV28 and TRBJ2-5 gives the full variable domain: DVKVTQSSRYLVKRTGEKVFLECVQDMDHENMFWYRQDPGLGLRLIYFSYDVKMKEKGDIPEGYSVSREKKERFSLILESASTNQTSMYLCASGERLVFQETQYFGPGTRLLVL.

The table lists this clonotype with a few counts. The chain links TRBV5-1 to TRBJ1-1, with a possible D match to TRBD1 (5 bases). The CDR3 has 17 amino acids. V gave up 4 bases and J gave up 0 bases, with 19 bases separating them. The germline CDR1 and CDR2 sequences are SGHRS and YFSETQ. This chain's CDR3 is CASSPNRNNGLNTEAFF. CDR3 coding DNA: TGCGCCAGCAGCCCGAACAGGAACAATGGCTTGAACACTGAAGCTTTCTTT.

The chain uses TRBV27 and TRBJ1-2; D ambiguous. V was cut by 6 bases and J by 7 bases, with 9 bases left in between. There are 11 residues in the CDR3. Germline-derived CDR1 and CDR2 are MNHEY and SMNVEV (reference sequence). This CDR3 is CASRWGAGYTF. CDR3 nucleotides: TGTGCCAGCAGGTGGGGTGCTGGCTACACCTTC.

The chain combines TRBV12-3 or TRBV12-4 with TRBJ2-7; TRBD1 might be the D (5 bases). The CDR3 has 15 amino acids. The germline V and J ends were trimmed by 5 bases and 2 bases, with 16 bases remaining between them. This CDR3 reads CASSKGAGNPYEQYF. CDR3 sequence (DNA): TGTGCCAGCAGTAAAGGGGCAGGGAACCCCTACGAGCAGTACTTC.

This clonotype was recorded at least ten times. The CDR3 region has the DNA TGTGCCAGCAGTCGGACTAGCGGGGGACGAGAGACCCAGTACTTC. Residues: CASSRTSGGRETQYF. The rearrangement joins TRBV6-2 or TRBV6-3 to TRBJ2-5; TRBD2 aligns across 13 bases. This CDR3 is 15 amino acids long. Losses at the gene ends were 5 bases for V and 4 bases for J; bases not matched to a gene: 4. Germline CDR1 reads MNHEY; CDR2 reads SVGEGT.